The 8 T cell receptor beta chains presented below share a single source sample, sequenced in a study of T cells in Graves' hyperthyroidism and ophthalmopathy. TCR beta CDR3 regions were amplified from RNA transcripts. When the TCR CDR3 underwent first-round RT-PCR, the HTBI primer set was used. Via MiXCR, TCRdb re-called the multiplex PCR reads, giving one row per CDR3 protein. The data hold more than 450,000 distinct CDR3 sequences, with 11% to 15% observed a single time. What was sequenced was blood. These receptors were collected from a woman aged 40 to 50 with Graves' hyperthyroidism.

This clonotype was seen many times. V is TRBV11-3 and J is TRBJ2-1, with 9 bases matching TRBD1. Per the germline V gene, CDR1 is SGHNT and CDR2 is YENEEA. Trimming at V came to 4 bases and at J to 2 bases, leaving 6 bases not matched to a gene. The CDR3 is 16 residues long. The CDR3 here is CASSSRTGETYNEQFF. CDR3 in DNA: TGTGCCAGCAGCTCCCGGACAGGGGAAACCTACAATGAGCAGTTCTTC.

This clonotype was seen ten or more times. The CDR3 bases are TGCGCCAGCAGACGCGGGGGTAATGAGCAGTTCTTC. Translation gives CASRRGGNEQFF. V usage is TRBV5-1 and J usage is TRBJ2-1, with 7 nucleotides matching TRBD2. V lost 5 bases and J lost 7; bases outside the gene matches: 3. This CDR3 has 12 amino acids. The germline V gene has CDR1 SGHRS and CDR2 YFSETQ.

This clonotype came up a few times. The chain joins TRBV24-1 to TRBJ2-1, with D possibly being TRBD2 (7 bases). The germline gives CDR1 KGHDR, CDR2 SFDVKD. V gave up 2 bases and J gave up 7 bases, with 14 bases separating them. The CDR3 sequence is 15 residues long. CDR3 bases: TGTGCCACCAGTGATTCGGGGGGCGGGATAAATGAGCAGTTCTTC. It is translated as CATSDSGGGINEQFF.

There are many counts of this clonotype. V usage is TRBV3-1 and J usage is TRBJ1-3; D gene uncertain. The germline gives CDR1 LGHDT, CDR2 YNNKEL (reference sequence). CDR3 length: 13 amino acids. Trimming pared 8 bases from V and 4 bases from J, leaving 12 bases between. DNA of the CDR3: TGTGCCAGCCATCTAAACGGGGGAAACACCATATATTTT. Amino acid sequence: CASHLNGGNTIYF.

This clonotype was recorded many times. The genes are TRBV12-3 or TRBV12-4 and TRBJ1-3, with D uncertain. This CDR3 is built from 16 residues. V lost 1 base and J 2 bases, leaving 12 bases between the germline ends. In DNA, the CDR3 is TGTGCCAGCAGTTTAGATGGGGATTATGCTGGAAACACCATATATTTT. It translates to CASSLDGDYAGNTIYF.

This clonotype showed up many times. The V and J genes are TRBV11-3 and TRBJ2-7; D uncertain. Trimming took off 0 bases at V and 5 bases at J, with 11 bases between the two ends. Germline V CDR1 and CDR2: SGHNT, YENEEA. There are 14 residues in the CDR3. The CDR3 DNA reads as TGTGCCAGCAGCTTAGAGGTTAGCTCGCACGAGCAGTACTTC. It yields the protein CASSLEVSSHEQYF. Combining the CDR3 with reference TRBV11-3 and TRBJ2-7 gives the whole variable domain EAGVVQSPRYKIIEKKQPVAFWCNPISGHNTLYWYLQNLGQGPELLIRYENEEAVDDSQLPKDRFSAERLKGVDSTLKIQPAELGDSAVYLCASSLEVSSHEQYFGPGTRLTVT.

This chain links TRBV5-1 with TRBJ2-5, with D perhaps TRBD1 (7 bases). The germline CDR1 and CDR2 sequences are SGHRS and YFSETQ. The length of the CDR3 is 16 residues. Trimming pared 6 bases from V and 1 base from J, leaving 19 bases between. Here the CDR3 reads CASNLGGQTIQETQYF. The CDR3 nucleotides are TGCGCCAGCAACCTGGGGGGACAGACTATCCAAGAGACCCAGTACTTC.

This chain joins TRBV3-1 and TRBJ2-7; 7 bases line up with TRBD1. J gave up 3 bases and V 4 bases, and 6 bases lay outside the gene matches. Germline V lookup: CDR1 LGHDT, CDR2 YNNKEL (reference sequence). The CDR3 runs 14 residues. CDR3 amino acids: CASSRGQARYEQYF. Here the CDR3 DNA reads TGTGCCAGCAGCCGAGGACAGGCCCGCTACGAGCAGTACTTC.